These 16 T cell receptor beta chains originate from one sample sequenced in a study of T cell responses to AZD1222 COVID-19 vaccine. Assay: immunoSEQ multiplex PCR; the TCRdb copy retains only in-frame clones and omits some. This sample has about 130,000 clones, with around four fifths found just once. This material consisted of peripheral blood, taken on day 0 of AZD1222 vaccination. These receptors all come from an adult in good health.

This sequence joins TRBV6-4 and TRBJ1-4; no firm D call. Germline CDR1 reads MRHNA; CDR2 reads SNTAGT. The CDR3 is 15 amino acids. The V gene lost 0 bases and the J gene lost 8 bases, with 13 bases spanning the gap. CDR3 sequence (DNA): TGTGCCAGCAGTGACTCAGACAACAGTCCAGAAAAACTGTTTTTT. Protein sequence: CASSDSDNSPEKLFF.

V and J are TRBV9 and TRBJ1-1; maybe TRBD1 (5 bases). This CDR3 has 19 residues. V lost 4 bases and J lost 1, with 26 bases in between. Germline CDR1 is SGDLS and CDR2 is YYNGEE. CDR3 residues: CASSRWATGTAAGNTEAFF. CDR3 sequence (DNA): TGTGCCAGCAGCCGATGGGCCACGGGGACGGCAGCGGGGAACACTGAAGCTTTCTTT. Supplemented by reference TRBV9 and TRBJ1-1, the full variable domain reads DSGVTQTPKHLITATGQRVTLRCSPRSGDLSVYWYQQSLDQGLQFLIQYYNGEERAKGNILERFSAQQFPDLHSELNLSSLELGDSALYFCASSRWATGTAAGNTEAFFGQGTRLTVV.

V usage is TRBV5-1 and J usage is TRBJ2-7; D possibly corresponds to TRBD2 (5 bases). This CDR3 region has 14 residues. With 6 bases removed from V and 0 bases from J, the gap between germline ends came to 13 bases. The germline V gene has CDR1 SGHRS and CDR2 YFSETQ. DNA for the CDR3: TGCGCCAGCAATGACGCGGGTAGCTCCTACGAGCAGTACTTC. Protein sequence: CASNDAGSSYEQYF.

The rearrangement links TRBV19 to TRBJ1-5, with D possibly matching TRBD1 (6 bases). Between the trimmed V and J ends, which lost 4 bases and 1 base, there was a span of 11 bases. This CDR3 is 15 amino acids long. Germline V CDR1 and CDR2: LNHDA, SQIVND (reference sequence). CDR3 nucleotide sequence: TGTGCCAGTAGTAGCAGGGGCGAGAGCAATCAGCCCCAGCATTTT. Protein product: CASSSRGESNQPQHF.

The chain employs TRBV30 and TRBJ1-2; 9 positions match TRBD1. V lost 4 bases, J lost 0 bases, and 9 bases stayed unmatched. Germline values: CDR1 GTSNPN, CDR2 SVGIG (reference sequence). The CDR3 extends over 16 amino acids. The CDR3 bases are TGTGCCTGGATGCGGGACAGGGCATCTACTAACTATGGCTACACCTTC. It translates to CAWMRDRASTNYGYTF.

The rearrangement uses TRBV3-1 (or the pseudogene TRBV3-2) and TRBJ1-2; D remains ambiguous. Germline V lookup: CDR1 LGHDT, CDR2 YNNKEL (reference sequence). CDR3 length: 14 amino acids. V was shortened by 0 bases and J by 2 bases, with 7 bases between the two germline ends. The DNA for the CDR3 is TGTGCCAGCAGCCAAGATCGAGGGAACTATGGCTACACCTTC. Translated: CASSQDRGNYGYTF.

The V and J genes are TRBV30 and TRBJ1-1; D possibly corresponds to TRBD1 (6 bases). The CDR3 loop spans 14 amino acids. Germline V gene sequence: CDR1 GTSNPN, CDR2 SVGIG (reference sequence). V lost 0 bases and J 3 bases, leaving 11 bases between the germline ends. For the CDR3, the DNA is TGTGCCTGGAGTGTATGGGGGGCGGACACTGAAGCTTTCTTT. Protein: CAWSVWGADTEAFF.

The chain has TRBV5-1 and TRBJ1-3; 10 bases are a match to TRBD1. V shed 3 bases and J 4 bases; nucleotides not matched to a gene: 10. Germline-derived CDR1 and CDR2 are SGHRS and YFSETQ. The CDR3 runs 17 residues. In DNA form, the CDR3 reads TGCGCCAGCAGCTCCCGGGACAGGGGCGTGATGGGAAACACCATATATTTT. Its translation: CASSSRDRGVMGNTIYF.

V usage is TRBV28 and J usage is TRBJ1-2, with D unclear. The V end was cut by 1 base, the J end by 4 bases, with 10 bases between. This CDR3 comprises 14 residues. Germline values: CDR1 MDHEN, CDR2 SYDVKM. The CDR3 is CASSLLDGSYGYTF. In DNA form, the CDR3 reads TGTGCCAGCAGTTTATTGGACGGAAGCTATGGCTACACCTTC.

This rearrangement joins TRBV19 to TRBJ1-2; no firm D call. CDR3 length: 11 residues. CDR1 LNHDA and CDR2 SQIVND come from the germline V gene (reference sequence). The V and J ends lost 7 bases and 1 base respectively, with 4 bases between them. CDR3 region: CASNSNYGYTF. For the CDR3, the DNA is TGTGCCAGTAACAGTAACTATGGCTACACCTTC.

The chain uses TRBV29-1 and TRBJ1-5, with D maybe TRBD1 (5 bases). V lost 7 bases to trimming and J lost 4 bases, with 17 bases between them. CDR1 and CDR2 (germline): SQVTM, ANQGSEA. The CDR3 is 14 residues long. The CDR3 DNA reads as TGCAGCGCCCTATATGGGGACGGTAATCAGCCCCAGCATTTT. It encodes CSALYGDGNQPQHF.

This chain links TRBV3-1 (or the pseudogene TRBV3-2) with TRBJ2-4; D call uncertain. Germline loops: CDR1 LGHDT, CDR2 YNNKEL (reference sequence). This CDR3 has 15 amino acids. Deletions cut 3 bases from V and 0 bases from J, with 9 bases between. The CDR3 nucleotides read TGTGCCAGCAGCCACCAAAACCTAGCCAAAAACATTCAGTACTTC. Protein: CASSHQNLAKNIQYF.

The count of this clone is one. J is TRBJ2-1 and V is TRBV11-3; 8 nucleotides match TRBD1. With 5 bases clipped from V and 5 bases from J, the junction kept 8 bases outside the gene matches. Germline loops: CDR1 SGHNT, CDR2 YENEEA. The CDR3 is 15 residues long. CDR3 amino acids: CASSRTGTGHNEQFF. CDR3 coding DNA: TGTGCCAGCAGCCGAACCGGGACAGGCCACAATGAGCAGTTCTTC. Together with reference TRBV11-3 and TRBJ2-1, the CDR3 gives the full variable domain: EAGVVQSPRYKIIEKKQPVAFWCNPISGHNTLYWYLQNLGQGPELLIRYENEEAVDDSQLPKDRFSAERLKGVDSTLKIQPAELGDSAVYLCASSRTGTGHNEQFFGPGTRLTVL.

This clone has a single count. The J gene is TRBJ1-3, the V gene TRBV3-1 (or the pseudogene TRBV3-2); 7 nucleotides line up with TRBD1. The CDR3 is made up of 19 amino acids. V lost 1 base, J lost 0 bases, and 12 bases stayed unmatched. Germline values: CDR1 LGHDT, CDR2 YNNKEL (reference sequence). The CDR3 spells CASSQVQLGQHRSGNTIYF. CDR3 nucleotide sequence: TGTGCCAGCAGCCAAGTCCAACTGGGACAGCATCGCTCTGGAAACACCATATATTTT.

The J gene is TRBJ1-3, the V gene TRBV19, with D possibly being TRBD1 (5 bases). CDR3 length: 14 amino acids. CDR1 and CDR2 (germline): LNHDA, SQIVND (reference sequence). CDR3 region: CAVGPPFSGNTIYF. The DNA of the CDR3 is TGTGCGGTGGGGCCACCATTCTCTGGAAACACCATATATTTT.

This clone turned up a few times. The chain recombines TRBV6-1 with TRBJ1-3; D is uncertain. Germline CDR1 and CDR2: MNHNS and SASEGT. This CDR3 comprises 15 residues. Trimming removed 1 base at V and 0 bases at J, with 7 bases between. CDR3 in amino acids: CASSEDAGSGNTIYF. CDR3 in DNA: TGTGCCAGCAGTGAAGACGCGGGCTCTGGAAACACCATATATTTT.